This TCR beta chain was recovered during a study of cytomegalovirus exposure and HLA in healthy donors. Study overall: The roughly 120 validation repertoires, a later analysis reported, used the same platform as the approximately 670 first-cohort repertoires. Whole-study results and caveats: Reportedly, cytomegalovirus status was diagnosed with high sensitivity and specificity. Many donors shared some public TCRs, even though most TCR sequences were rare.

Profiled with immunoSEQ multiplex PCR; TCRdb holds only in-frame clones, not every one. Of 150,000 to 200,000 clones listed, roughly 82% are singletons. This CDR3 is built from 17 residues. CDR1 is WNHNN and CDR2 is SYGVQD in the germline V gene (reference sequence). Trimming left V 3 bases short and J 1 base short, with 17 bases between. For this clone: Its antigen is as yet unknown.

The donors were in the roughly 120-subject validation cohort, distinct from the roughly 700-subject first cohort. This chain uses TRBV10-1 with TRBJ2-3, with D perhaps matching TRBD1 (6 bases). What was sequenced was PBMCs. This TCR derives from a woman aged 18 to 35 in good health and CMV-seronegative. This CDR3 is CASSDCVGQTCTDTQYF. CDR3 nucleotide sequence: TGCGCCAGCAGTGATTGTGTCGGACAGACATGCACAGATACGCAGTATTTT.